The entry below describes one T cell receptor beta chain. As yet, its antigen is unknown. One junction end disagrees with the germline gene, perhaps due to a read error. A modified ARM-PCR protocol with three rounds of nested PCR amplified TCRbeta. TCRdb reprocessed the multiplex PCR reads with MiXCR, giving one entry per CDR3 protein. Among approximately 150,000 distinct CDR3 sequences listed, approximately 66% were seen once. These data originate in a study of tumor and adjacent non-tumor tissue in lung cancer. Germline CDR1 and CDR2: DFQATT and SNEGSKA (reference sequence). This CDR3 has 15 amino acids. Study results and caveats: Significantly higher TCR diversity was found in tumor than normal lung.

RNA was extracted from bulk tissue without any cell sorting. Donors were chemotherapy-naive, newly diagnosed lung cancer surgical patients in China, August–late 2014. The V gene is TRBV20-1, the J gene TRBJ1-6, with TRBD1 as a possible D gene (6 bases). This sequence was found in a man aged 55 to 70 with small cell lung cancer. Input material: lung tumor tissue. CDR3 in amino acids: CRATIPGHGNSPLHF. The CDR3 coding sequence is TGCCGTGCTACAATCCCGGGACACGGAAATTCACCCCTACACTTT.